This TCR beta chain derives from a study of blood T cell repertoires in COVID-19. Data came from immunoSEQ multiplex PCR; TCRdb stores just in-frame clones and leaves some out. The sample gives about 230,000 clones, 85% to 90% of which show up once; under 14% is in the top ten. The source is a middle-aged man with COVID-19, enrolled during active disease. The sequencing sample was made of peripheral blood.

The CDR3 loop is CASSQQGEQPQHF. CDR3 DNA: TGTGCCAGCAGCCAACAGGGGGAACAGCCCCAGCATTTT. The chain couples TRBV14 to TRBJ1-5; TRBD1 matches 7 bases. The V and J ends lost 2 bases and 7 bases, in that order; junction bases with no gene match: 2. Germline CDR1 and CDR2: SGHDN and FVKESK. The CDR3 runs to 13 residues.